This T cell receptor beta chain stems from a study of blood T cells in healthy people across ages. This clonotype was seen a handful of times. Sample-barcoded 5' priming and a J-beta primer mix drove a second PCR of roughly 7 to 11 cycles. Each CDR3 protein is one row after TCRdb ran MiXCR on the 5' RACE reads. The data contain 650,000 to 1,000,000 distinct CDR3 sequences, around 34% of them singletons. The sequence was obtained from a man aged 18 to 29 in good health. The sample taken for sequencing was blood.

CDR3 amino acids: CAISDDDRGLGYTF. The CDR3 bases are TGTGCCATCAGTGACGACGACAGAGGGTTGGGCTACACCTTC. The chain combines TRBV10-3 with TRBJ1-2; D perhaps matches TRBD1 (5 bases). CDR3 length: 14 amino acids. Per the germline V gene, CDR1 is ENHRY and CDR2 is SYGVKD. Trimming stripped 3 bases from V and 8 bases from J, with 16 bases between.